This T cell receptor beta chain was identified in a study of identical twins. Whole-study results and caveats: An excess of low generation probability was shown by twin-shared out-of-frame alpha sequences. The study based its conclusions on cross-sectional statistical analysis and did not follow the same donors. While abundant cord blood beta clonotypes carried fewer insertions, memory repertoires showed no such pattern.

This clonotype was detected many times. Its antigen is unidentified. Only healthy Caucasians were enrolled as donors. The CDR3 has 15 amino acids. The germline V gene has CDR1 SGHDT and CDR2 YYEEEE. With V trimmed by 4 bases and J by 7 bases, 10 bases remained unmatched. One entry per CDR3 protein results from TCRdb running MiXCR on the 5' RACE reads. The top ten hold approximately 10% of the sample, which has hundreds of thousands of distinct CDR3 sequences, 11% to 15% seen once. This chain connects TRBV5-6 to TRBJ2-1; 8 nucleotides align to TRBD1. Sequenced: memory (CD45RO+) T cells sorted from blood. The origin of this receptor is a woman aged 18-29 years in good health. Here the CDR3 reads CASSPGQVNRNEQFF. CDR3 nucleotides: TGTGCCAGCAGCCCGGGACAGGTTAACCGTAATGAGCAGTTCTTC. Full variable domain (remainder filled in from reference TRBV5-6 and TRBJ2-1): DAGVTQSPTHLIKTRGQQVTLRCSPKSGHDTVSWYQQALGQGPQFIFQYYEEEERQRGNFPDRFSGHQFPNYSSELNVNALLLGDSALYLCASSPGQVNRNEQFFGPGTRLTVL.